Sequencing of this TCR beta chain was carried out in a study of T cell repertoires in ileal Crohn's disease. Study-wide context: At postoperative colonoscopy, neoterminal ileum biopsies were taken as M6.

The time point denotes: neoterminal ileum biopsy at postoperative endoscopy, about 6 months after surgery. Included were adult ileal or ileocolonic Crohn's patients indicated for ileocolonic resection. Germline loops: CDR1 MNHEY, CDR2 SVGAGI. The CDR3 covers 16 residues. The ends lost 2 bases at V and 7 bases at J; junction bases unmatched: 12. Per sample, around 0.55 micrograms of biopsy DNA were TCRB immunosequenced. Here immunoSEQ multiplex PCR was the method, and the copy in TCRdb shows in-frame clones only, minus some. The repertoire has under 20,000 clones, 65% to 80% of them found once; the top ten carry 4% to 5%.

The sequence was collected from an adult with Crohn's disease. Sequenced sample: ileal tissue. The chain couples TRBV6-5 to TRBJ1-1; TRBD1 matches 8 bases. The chain's CDR3 is CASSYRRQGRYDEAFF. CDR3 coding DNA: TGTGCCAGCAGTTACAGAAGACAGGGGAGGTATGATGAAGCTTTCTTT.